The TCR beta chain described here comes from a study of monozygotic twins with inflammatory bowel disease. Study outcomes and limitations: Limited statistical power may explain no repertoire similarity difference between concordant and discordant twins.

Total RNA, at about 3,800 ng, went into every TCR library. After re-calling the 5' RACE reads, TCRdb lists one entry per CDR3 protein, DNA absent. This table lists some 210,000 distinct CDR3 sequences. From germline, CDR1 is LGHDT and CDR2 YNNKEL (reference sequence). The CDR3 runs to 13 residues. About this clonotype itself: Antigen: not known.

One blood sample of 2.5 ml was taken from each donor. Whole blood that had not undergone T cell sorting provided the isolated total RNA. The specimen sequenced was blood. The chain joins TRBV3-1 to TRBJ2-7; TCRdb gives TRBD1 as the D gene, but with no DNA this cannot be confirmed. This receptor was obtained from a human donor with ulcerative colitis or Crohn's disease, or a healthy co-twin of an affected twin (not recorded which). This CDR3 is CASSRAGGHEQYF.